A selection of T cell receptor beta chains follows, all from one sample in a study of blood T cells in healthy people across ages. In TCRdb, the 5' RACE reads were re-called with MiXCR into one record per CDR3 protein. This table holds roughly 1.9 million distinct CDR3 sequences, approximately 40% found once. The sample comprised blood. The receptors originated from a human donor in good health. CDR3s include the opening cysteine and the closing phenylalanine or tryptophan. A D gene is named only where the DNA matches it firmly. The size entry is marked missing in some rows and otherwise reads once, few, many or a size class.

TRBJ1-2 | TRBV2 | - | few | CASSSIKGGGYTF | TGTGCCAGCAGTTCGATAAAGGGTGGTGGCTACACCTTC
TRBJ1-2 | TRBV20-1 | - | - | CSATHRHFGGYTF | TGCAGTGCCACGCACAGGCATTTCGGAGGCTACACCTTC
TRBJ1-1 | TRBV3-1 | TRBD1 | many | CASASRGQADREAFF | TGTGCCAGCGCAAGTCGGGGACAGGCCGATAGAGAAGCTTTCTTT
TRBJ1-1 | TRBV7-2 | TRBD1 | - | CASSSGTVGYTEAFF | TGTGCCAGCAGCTCAGGGACAGTGGGTTACACTGAAGCTTTCTTT
TRBJ2-3 | TRBV29-1 | TRBD2 | - | CSVVGLAGEATQYF | TGCAGCGTTGTGGGGCTAGCGGGGGAGGCTACGCAGTATTTT
TRBJ2-7 | TRBV5-1 | TRBD1 | - | CATSTGGARGSYEQYF | TGCGCCACTTCGACAGGGGGCGCGAGGGGGTCCTACGAGCAGTACTTC
TRBJ2-3 | TRBV4-2 | - | few | CASSPLSELAPDTQYF | TGTGCCAGCAGCCCACTCTCGGAGCTAGCCCCAGATACGCAGTATTTT
TRBJ1-2 | TRBV20-1 | - | few | CSARRDGGGYTF | TGCAGTGCTAGAAGGGATGGGGGTGGCTACACCTTC
TRBJ1-1 | TRBV6-1 | - | - | CASIWNYMNTEAFF | TGTGCCAGCATTTGGAACTACATGAACACTGAAGCTTTCTTT
TRBJ2-1 | TRBV11-2 | TRBD2 | - | CAGSSSGGDNNEQFF | TGTGCCGGCAGCTCCAGCGGGGGGGACAACAATGAGCAGTTCTTC
TRBJ2-7 | TRBV7-2 | TRBD2 | - | CASSLVSGGPTYEQYF | TGTGCCAGCAGCTTAGTTAGCGGGGGGCCCACCTACGAGCAGTACTTC
TRBJ2-5 | TRBV28 | TRBD1 | few | CASSLPPGQIFQETQYF | TGTGCCAGCAGTTTGCCCCCGGGACAGATTTTTCAAGAGACCCAGTACTTC
TRBJ2-5 | TRBV5-4 | TRBD2 | few | CASSLGPSGAPRETQYF | TGTGCCAGCAGCTTGGGGCCTAGCGGGGCCCCTCGGGAGACCCAGTACTTC
TRBJ2-5 | TRBV5-6 | - | - | CASGRTGEETQYF | TGTGCCAGCGGCCGCACGGGCGAAGAGACCCAGTACTTC
TRBJ2-5 | TRBV15 | - | - | CATSRDLLGAGQETQYF | TGTGCCACCAGCAGAGATTTGTTAGGTGCGGGACAAGAGACCCAGTACTTC
TRBJ1-6 | TRBV5-1 | - | - | CASSIQTGADSPLHF | TGCGCCAGTTCAATTCAAACGGGAGCGGATTCACCCCTCCACTTT
TRBJ1-2 | TRBV12-5 | - | few | CTSGLSTGLSGYTF | TGTACTAGTGGTCTCTCAACGGGGTTAAGTGGCTACACCTTC
TRBJ1-2 | TRBV6-2/TRBV6-3 | TRBD1 | few | CASSHGQGSNYGYTF | TGTGCCAGCAGCCACGGACAGGGATCTAACTATGGCTACACCTTC
TRBJ2-6 | TRBV5-1 | - | few | CASRESGGDVLTF | TGCGCCAGCAGGGAATCGGGGGGCGACGTCCTGACTTTC
TRBJ2-4 | TRBV27 | TRBD2 | - | CASSPSGGARNIQYF | TGTGCCAGCAGTCCGTCCGGGGGGGCGAGGAACATTCAGTACTTC
TRBJ1-2 | TRBV7-9 | - | - | CASSIGKDGYTF | TGTGCCAGCAGCATAGGAAAAGATGGCTACACCTTC
TRBJ1-6 | TRBV12-3/TRBV12-4 | - | - | CASSLGGVSGSPLHF | TGTGCCAGCAGCTTGGGGGGGGTATCAGGTTCACCCCTCCACTTT
TRBJ2-1 | TRBV6-1 | - | few | CASSNRASVGFGDEQFF | TGTGCCAGCTCAAACAGGGCGTCGGTGGGTTTTGGGGATGAGCAGTTCTTC
TRBJ2-7 | TRBV7-9 | - | - | CASRKPGAEYEQYF | TGTGCCAGCAGGAAACCGGGGGCAGAATACGAGCAGTACTTC
TRBJ2-7 | TRBV7-2 | - | many | CASSLVGRTYEQYF | TGTGCCAGCAGCTTAGTCGGAAGAACCTACGAGCAGTACTTC
TRBJ2-3 | TRBV20-1 | TRBD1 | few | CSTGGQGLVADTQYF | TGCAGTACTGGCGGACAGGGCTTGGTTGCAGATACGCAGTATTTT
TRBJ1-2 | TRBV6-6 | - | - | CASRPRGAGYGYTF | TGTGCCAGCAGACCGAGGGGGGCCGGCTATGGCTACACCTTC
TRBJ1-2 | TRBV20-1 | - | - | CSARLSITLWGGYTF | TGCAGTGCTAGACTTTCAATAACCTTGTGGGGTGGCTACACCTTC
TRBJ2-5 | TRBV7-7 | - | - | CASSLEGTEQETQDF | TGTGCCAGCAGCTTGGAAGGGACGGAACAAGAGACCCAGGACTTC
TRBJ2-1 | TRBV4-2 | - | few | CASSPHPLESEQFF | TGTGCCAGCAGCCCCCACCCCCTAGAGAGTGAGCAGTTCTTC
TRBJ1-2 | TRBV6-2/TRBV6-3 | - | - | CASSYINYGYTF | TGTGCCAGCAGTTACATCAACTATGGCTACACCTTC
TRBJ1-2 | TRBV4-3 | - | - | CASSQEQSVGGARDGYTF | TGCGCCAGCAGCCAAGAACAGAGCGTCGGCGGGGCCAGGGATGGCTACACCTTC
TRBJ2-4 | TRBV29-1 | TRBD2 | - | CSVMRLAGGPSDKNIQYF | TGCAGCGTCATGAGACTAGCGGGGGGACCGTCGGACAAAAACATTCAGTACTTC
TRBJ2-7 | TRBV7-2 | - | - | CASSPRRSGSYEQYF | TGTGCCAGCAGCCCCCGAAGGAGCGGCTCCTACGAGCAGTACTTC